This TCR beta chain appears in the sequencing data of a study of blood T cell repertoires in COVID-19. Data came from immunoSEQ multiplex PCR; TCRdb stores just in-frame clones and leaves some out. Of approximately 300,000 clones detected, approximately 85% appear once; the ten largest clones hold around 1.5%. The germline V gene encodes CDR1 LGHDT and CDR2 YNNKEL (reference sequence). After removal of 1 base from V and 1 base from J, the junction contained 16 bases not matched to a gene. The CDR3 covers 20 residues. Sequenced input: peripheral blood. The V gene is TRBV3-1 (or the pseudogene TRBV3-2), the J gene TRBJ2-1, with 7 bases that match TRBD2. The source of this sequence is a woman between 45 and 60 years old with acute or convalescent COVID-19. CDR3 amino acids: CASSQVVRLADFGSYNEQFF. Here the CDR3 DNA reads TGTGCCAGCAGCCAAGTAGTTAGACTAGCTGACTTTGGGTCCTACAATGAGCAGTTCTTC.